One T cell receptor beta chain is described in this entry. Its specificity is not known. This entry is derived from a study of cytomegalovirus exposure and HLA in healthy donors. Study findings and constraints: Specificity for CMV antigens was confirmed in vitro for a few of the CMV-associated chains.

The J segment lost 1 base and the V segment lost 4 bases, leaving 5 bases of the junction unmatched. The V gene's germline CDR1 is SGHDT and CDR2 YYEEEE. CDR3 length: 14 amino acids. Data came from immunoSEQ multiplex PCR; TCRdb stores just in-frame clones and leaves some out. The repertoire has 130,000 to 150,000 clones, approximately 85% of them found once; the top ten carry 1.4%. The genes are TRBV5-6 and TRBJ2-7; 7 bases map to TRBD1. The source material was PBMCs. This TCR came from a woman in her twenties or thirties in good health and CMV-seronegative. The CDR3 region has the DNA TGTGCCAGCAGCGTGGGACAGAGATCCTACGAGCAGTACTTC. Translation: CASSVGQRSYEQYF. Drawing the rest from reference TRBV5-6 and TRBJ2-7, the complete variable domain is DAGVTQSPTHLIKTRGQQVTLRCSPKSGHDTVSWYQQALGQGPQFIFQYYEEEERQRGNFPDRFSGHQFPNYSSELNVNALLLGDSALYLCASSVGQRSYEQYFGPGTRLTVT.